This T cell receptor beta chain was recovered during a study of PD-1 blockade in classical Hodgkin lymphoma. Study-wide context: The study gave patients nivolumab 3 mg/kg intravenously every 2 weeks.

Each and every patient relapsed after autologous stem cell transplantation, and patients got differing brentuximab vedotin exposure. This clone has only one observation. The antigen is unknown. General observations from the study: Baseline TCR diversity was reportedly lower in newly diagnosed patients than healthy donors.

Generated by immunoSEQ multiplex PCR, the TCRdb table keeps only in-frame clones and is missing some. The sample carries nearly 25,000 clones, about 76% recorded once. The germline CDR1 and CDR2 sequences are MNHEY and SVGAGI. V was cut by 0 bases and J by 4 bases, with 9 bases left in between. The CDR3 contains 14 residues. Sequences were derived from peripheral blood mononuclear cells (PBMCs), sampled before the second cycle of nivolumab. The source is a human donor with classical Hodgkin lymphoma. The genes are TRBV6-5 and TRBJ2-5; D is undetermined. Here the CDR3 DNA reads TGTGCCAGCAGTTACTCGTATAAGGGAGAGACCCAGTACTTC. Its translation is CASSYSYKGETQYF.